The 29 T cell receptor beta chains given below trace back to one sample, sequenced in a study of molecular identifiers for immune sequencing clone quantification. TCRdb reprocessed the PCR reads via MiXCR and lists one record per CDR3 protein. The table shows some 320,000 distinct CDR3 sequences, with roughly a fifth occurring only once. The sequenced material came from naive CD8+ T cells from blood, with Jurkat cell RNA spiked in. Indicated subset: FACS-sorted CD8+CD4-CCR7+CD45RA+ naive T cells. These TCRs come from a human donor in good health. Some libraries in this study had Jurkat cell RNA spiked in.

On this clonotype itself: A single base separates this from a much larger clone, so it may be a read error. This is likely a read error, given that the CDR3 carries no conserved phenylalanine or tryptophan at its end. V gene TRBV11-2 combines with J gene TRBJ2-5; D ambiguous. V shed 5 bases and J shed 1 base, with 17 bases lying between them. Germline CDR1 reads SGHAT; CDR2 reads FQNNGV. This CDR3 has 16 residues. CDR3 amino acids: CASSRATTVLQETQYL. For the CDR3, the DNA is TGTGCCAGCAGCCGCGCGACGACGGTCCTCCAAGAGACCCAGTACCTC.

Note on this clonotype: This may arise from a read error, as a much more abundant clone is one base away. The rearrangement uses TRBV4-3 and TRBJ1-6; D remains ambiguous. The CDR3 length is 16 residues. Germline V gene lookup returns CDR1 LGHNA and CDR2 YSLEER. Trimming stripped 0 bases from V and 9 bases from J, with 15 bases between. The CDR3, as DNA: TGCGCCAGCAGCCAAGAAGGCCGCAGGCATAGTTCACCCCTCCACTTT. This encodes CASSQEGRRHSSPLHF.

This clonotype was seen many times. This CDR3 reads CASSVAAGVTEAFF. CDR3 bases: TGTGCCAGCAGCGTAGCGGCAGGGGTAACTGAAGCTTTCTTT. The V call is TRBV9, the J call TRBJ1-1, with a weak D call TRBD1 (6 bases). This CDR3 contains 14 residues. Germline CDR1 reads SGDLS; CDR2 reads YYNGEE. V lost 0 bases, J lost 5 bases, and 11 bases lay in between.

At least ten counts were recorded for this clonotype. CDR3 DNA sequence: TGCAGCGTTGTACCGGACATTTTGAACACTGAAGCTTTCTTT. Translation: CSVVPDILNTEAFF. V is TRBV29-1 and J is TRBJ1-1, with a tentative D call TRBD1 (5 bases). With 4 bases removed from V and 0 bases from J, the gap between germline ends came to 12 bases. Germline values: CDR1 SQVTM, CDR2 ANQGSEA. This CDR3 contains 14 residues.

This clonotype has a count of ten or more. The chain is built from TRBV4-3 and TRBJ2-7; perhaps D is TRBD1 or TRBD2 (5 bases each). V was clipped by 1 base and J by 4 bases, with 11 bases between them. Germline loops: CDR1 LGHNA, CDR2 YSLEER. The CDR3 sequence is 14 residues long. CDR3 residues: CASSQGRGAYEQYF. The CDR3 DNA reads as TGCGCCAGCAGCCAAGGTCGAGGGGCATACGAGCAGTACTTC.

There are many counts of this clonotype. The V call is TRBV5-4, the J call TRBJ2-2, with D possibly being TRBD1 (5 bases). The germline CDR1 and CDR2 sequences are SGHNT and YYREEE (reference sequence). The CDR3 spans 15 residues. V gave up 3 bases and J gave up 2 bases, with 11 bases separating them. This CDR3 reads CASSWGRENTGELFF. In DNA form, the CDR3 reads TGTGCCAGCAGCTGGGGCCGAGAAAACACCGGGGAGCTGTTTTTT.

This clonotype was recorded many times. The rearrangement links TRBV24-1 to TRBJ2-3; D perhaps matches TRBD1 (6 bases). From germline, CDR1 is KGHDR and CDR2 SFDVKD. The CDR3 is 13 amino acids. V gave up 7 bases and J gave up 3 bases, with 10 bases separating them. The DNA of the CDR3 is TGTGCCACCAGACAGGGACGTACAGATACGCAGTATTTT. Protein sequence: CATRQGRTDTQYF.

This clonotype has ten or more counts. J is TRBJ1-2 and V is TRBV5-1; D unresolved. The CDR3 has 13 amino acids. Trimming stripped 0 bases from V and 0 bases from J, with 3 bases between. Looked up from germline, CDR1 is SGHRS and CDR2 is YFSETQ. The CDR3 here is CASSLGTNYGYTF. The DNA for the CDR3 is TGCGCCAGCAGCTTGGGCACTAACTATGGCTACACCTTC.

This clonotype was seen many times. This chain links TRBV30 with TRBJ1-2; the D is unclear. Germline CDR1 GTSNPN, CDR2 SVGIG (reference sequence). The germline V and J ends were trimmed by 0 bases and 12 bases, with 11 bases remaining between them. This CDR3 has 11 residues. CDR3 region: CAWSVFDVNTF. The CDR3 DNA reads as TGTGCCTGGAGTGTATTTGATGTAAACACCTTC.

V and J are TRBV9 and TRBJ2-3; 7 nucleotides line up with TRBD2. Germline CDR1 and CDR2: SGDLS and YYNGEE. The CDR3 length is 15 residues. The V segment lost 0 bases and the J segment 3 bases; nucleotides outside the gene matches: 4. Here the CDR3 DNA reads TGTGCCAGCAGCGTAGGCGGGAGTGGTACAGATACGCAGTATTTT. Translation: CASSVGGSGTDTQYF.

Only a few counts were recorded for this clonotype. The chain uses TRBV12-3 or TRBV12-4 and TRBJ2-7; D gene ambiguous. The germline V and J ends were trimmed by 7 bases and 6 bases, with 16 bases remaining between them. The CDR3 sequence is 13 residues long. CDR3 nucleotides: TGTGCCAGCACTACCCCTGGGCACGGCGAGCAGTACTTC. Protein: CASTTPGHGEQYF.

This clonotype has at least ten counts. This sequence joins TRBV11-2 and TRBJ2-5; D perhaps matches TRBD1 (5 bases). The CDR3 runs to 16 residues. Trimming cost V 2 bases and J 0 bases, with 13 bases left between them. From germline, CDR1 is SGHAT and CDR2 FQNNGV. The CDR3 DNA sequence: TGTGCCAGCAGCTTAAACCAGGGATGGAACCAAGAGACCCAGTACTTC. Residues: CASSLNQGWNQETQYF.

In its sample, this clonotype was seen many times. The chain carries TRBV9 and TRBJ1-1; D gene unclear. Germline V gene data show CDR1 as SGDLS and CDR2 as YYNGEE. The CDR3 contains 14 residues. Trimming pared 3 bases from V and 2 bases from J, leaving 11 bases between. CDR3 protein: CASSGGRSNTEAFF. CDR3 nucleotide sequence: TGTGCCAGCAGCGGTGGTAGATCTAACACTGAAGCTTTCTTT.

This clonotype was seen ten or more times. The chain has TRBV29-1 and TRBJ2-7; no definite D call. CDR3 length: 12 amino acids. V was shortened by 5 bases and J by 2 bases, with 10 bases between the two germline ends. Germline CDR1 is SQVTM and CDR2 is ANQGSEA. DNA of the CDR3: TGCAGCGTTCGAGGCACCGCCTACGAGCAGTACTTC. Translating it yields CSVRGTAYEQYF.

This clonotype was picked up many times. V gene TRBV9 combines with J gene TRBJ1-1, with 11 bases that match TRBD1. CDR1 is SGDLS, CDR2 YYNGEE, per germline. V trimming: 3 bases; J trimming: 0 bases; junction bases outside the gene matches: 1. The CDR3 runs 15 residues. The CDR3 sequence: CASSEDRGLNTEAFF. The CDR3 DNA reads TGTGCCAGCAGCGAGGACAGGGGGCTGAACACTGAAGCTTTCTTT. The full variable domain, in which reference TRBV9 and TRBJ1-1 provide the parts outside the CDR3, is DSGVTQTPKHLITATGQRVTLRCSPRSGDLSVYWYQQSLDQGLQFLIQYYNGEERAKGNILERFSAQQFPDLHSELNLSSLELGDSALYFCASSEDRGLNTEAFFGQGTRLTVV.

Concerning this clonotype: A much larger clone lies a single base off, so this may be a read error. The V gene is TRBV12-3 or TRBV12-4, the J gene TRBJ2-5, with TRBD2 matching 12 bases. With 7 bases clipped from V and 4 bases from J, the junction kept 7 bases outside the gene matches. CDR3 length: 15 residues. The CDR3 loop is CASISTSGGRETQYF. CDR3 DNA sequence: TGTGCCAGCATCTCGACTAGCGGGGGTCGAGAGACCCAGTACTTC.

This clonotype was observed many times. The chain combines TRBV20-1 with TRBJ2-1; D uncertain. V was clipped by 1 base and J by 8 bases, with 6 bases between them. The germline V gene has CDR1 DFQATT and CDR2 SNEGSKA (reference sequence). The CDR3 spans 11 residues. The CDR3: CSARVGYEQFF. DNA of the CDR3: TGCAGTGCTAGAGTGGGGTATGAGCAGTTCTTC.

This clonotype was seen repeatedly, ten times or more. J is TRBJ1-1 and V is TRBV20-1; possible D gene TRBD1, 6 bases. Trimming removed 5 bases at V and 4 bases at J, with 23 bases between. This CDR3 has 16 residues. Germline CDR1 and CDR2: DFQATT and SNEGSKA (reference sequence). CDR3 coding DNA: TGCAGTGCTTCGGACCAGGGCGTCGGGGGCGGCACTGAAGCTTTCTTT. As protein: CSASDQGVGGGTEAFF.

In its sample, this clonotype was seen a few times. The J gene is TRBJ2-7, the V gene TRBV20-1; TRBD2 aligns across 7 bases. This CDR3 is 15 amino acids long. J lost 4 bases, V lost 5 bases, and 14 bases had no gene match. The V gene's germline CDR1 is DFQATT and CDR2 SNEGSKA (reference sequence). The CDR3 nucleotides are TGCAGTGCTCCGGAAGGGAGGGGATCTACTTACGAGCAGTACTTC. Its protein is CSAPEGRGSTYEQYF.

This chain joins TRBV7-8 and TRBJ2-5; 7 nucleotides agree with TRBD1. The germline gives CDR1 SGHVS, CDR2 FQNEAQ. The V segment lost 1 base and the J segment 3 bases; nucleotides outside the gene matches: 2. The CDR3 consists of 14 residues. The DNA of the CDR3 is TGTGCCAGCAGCTTAGGACAGGGTGAAGAGACCCAGTACTTC. It encodes CASSLGQGEETQYF.

This clonotype has a count of ten or more. This sequence joins TRBV7-9 and TRBJ1-1; the D is unclear. Trimming removed 3 bases at V and 0 bases at J, with 2 bases between. The CDR3 is 12 amino acids. The germline V gene encodes CDR1 SEHNR and CDR2 FQNEAQ (reference sequence). CDR3 coding DNA: TGTGCCAGCAGCTTTATGAACACTGAAGCTTTCTTT. Translation gives CASSFMNTEAFF.

This clonotype showed up many times. This sequence joins TRBV27 and TRBJ2-3; tentative D call: TRBD1 (6 bases). Germline V gives CDR1 MNHEY, CDR2 SMNVEV (reference sequence). Trimming took 6 bases from V and 2 from J, leaving 12 bases between them. The CDR3 length is 14 residues. The CDR3 here is CASRLDRNTDTQYF. DNA for the CDR3: TGTGCCAGCAGACTGGACAGAAACACAGATACGCAGTATTTT.

This chain uses TRBV5-1 with TRBJ2-5; 7 bases agree with TRBD2. Germline V lookup: CDR1 SGHRS, CDR2 YFSETQ. The CDR3 totals 16 residues. V trimming: 0 bases; J trimming: 4 bases; junction bases outside the gene matches: 9. CDR3 loop: CASSLEAAGVRETQYF. DNA for the CDR3: TGCGCCAGCAGCTTGGAGGCGGCGGGAGTTAGAGAGACCCAGTACTTC. Supplemented by reference TRBV5-1 and TRBJ2-5, the full variable domain reads KAGVTQTPRYLIKTRGQQVTLSCSPISGHRSVSWYQQTPGQGLQFLFEYFSETQRNKGNFPGRFSGRQFSNSRSEMNVSTLELGDSALYLCASSLEAAGVRETQYFGPGTRLLVL.

In its sample, this clonotype was seen many times. The rearrangement links TRBV15 to TRBJ2-2; no definite D call. CDR3 length: 15 amino acids. Germline CDR1 reads LNHNV; CDR2 reads YYDKDF (reference sequence). V dropped 1 base and J dropped 2 bases, with 8 bases sitting between them. The CDR3 DNA follows: TGTGCCACCAGCAGAGTCCTGGATAACACCGGGGAGCTGTTTTTT. Protein: CATSRVLDNTGELFF.

A few counts support this clonotype. The rearrangement uses TRBV11-2 and TRBJ2-6; TRBD2 is a possible D gene (6 bases). V dropped 6 bases and J dropped 0 bases, with 30 bases sitting between them. Germline V gene lookup returns CDR1 SGHAT and CDR2 FQNNGV. The CDR3 covers 22 residues. The CDR3 loop reads CASRSLKSPRREVPSGANVLTF. CDR3 nucleotide sequence: TGTGCCAGCAGATCCCTTAAATCACCCCGGCGGGAAGTCCCCTCTGGGGCCAACGTCCTGACTTTC. The complete variable domain, with remaining parts taken from reference TRBV11-2 and TRBJ2-6, reads EAGVAQSPRYKIIEKRQSVAFWCNPISGHATLYWYQQILGQGPKLLIQFQNNGVVDDSQLPKDRFSAERLKGVDSTLKIQPAKLEDSAVYLCASRSLKSPRREVPSGANVLTFGAGSRLTVL.

This clonotype was detected many times. V and J are TRBV29-1 and TRBJ1-1; D unresolved. Germline V CDR1 and CDR2: SQVTM, ANQGSEA. The CDR3 loop spans 11 amino acids. Trimming left V 3 bases short and J 2 bases short, with 4 bases between. The DNA of the CDR3 is TGCAGCGTTGATTCCAACACTGAAGCTTTCTTT. Translation gives CSVDSNTEAFF.

The table lists this clonotype with many counts. This rearrangement joins TRBV5-1 to TRBJ2-3; TRBD2 matches 10 bases. The germline V gene encodes CDR1 SGHRS and CDR2 YFSETQ. The CDR3 is 15 amino acids. The V and J ends lost 4 bases and 6 bases, in that order; junction bases with no gene match: 8. CDR3 coding DNA: TGCGCCAGCAGCCCACAAGCGGGAGGGGTTGATACGCAGTATTTT. Amino acid sequence: CASSPQAGGVDTQYF.

This clonotype was detected many times. The DNA for the CDR3 is TGCGCCAGCAGTGTGGGGCAGGGGTTGGTGGGAAATCAGCCCCAGCATTTT. This encodes CASSVGQGLVGNQPQHF. The rearrangement joins TRBV10-2 to TRBJ1-5, with a tentative D call TRBD1 (6 bases). The CDR3 covers 17 residues. The V end was cut by 4 bases, the J end by 4 bases, with 20 bases between. Per germline, CDR1 WSHSY and CDR2 SAAADI.

This clonotype was seen many times. CDR3 in amino acids: CATSDPRGNTEAFF. The CDR3 region has the DNA TGTGCCACCAGTGACCCCAGGGGGAACACTGAAGCTTTCTTT. The chain recombines TRBV24-1 with TRBJ1-1; possibly TRBD1 for D (6 bases). Trimming pared 4 bases from V and 1 base from J, leaving 9 bases between. Germline V gene lookup returns CDR1 KGHDR and CDR2 SFDVKD. The CDR3 extends over 14 amino acids.